This passage covers 12 T cell receptor beta chains from one sample sequenced in a study of T-cell memory formation after mild COVID-19. TCRdb re-derived calls from the 5' RACE reads in MiXCR, one entry per CDR3 protein. The profile shows over 450,000 distinct CDR3 sequences, about 20% of them singletons. Source material: PBMCs or a T cell subset sorted from them (not recorded which). These receptors all stem from an adult woman who had mild COVID-19 (a few samples of this study predate the infection). Cell type and time point are not known.

This clonotype was counted between two and nine times. This chain connects TRBV2 to TRBJ2-5, with D hard to call. Germline V lookup: CDR1 SNHLY, CDR2 FYNNEI. Trimming shortened V by 4 bases and J by 6 bases, and 3 bases separated the two germline ends. The CDR3 spans 10 residues. The CDR3 is CASSVQTQYF. The CDR3 bases are TGTGCCAGCAGTGTTCAGACCCAGTACTTC. Supplemented by reference TRBV2 and TRBJ2-5, the full variable domain reads EPEVTQTPSHQVTQMGQEVILRCVPISNHLYFYWYRQILGQKVEFLVSFYNNEISEKSEIFDDQFSVERPDGSNFTLKIRSTKLEDSAMYFCASSVQTQYFGPGTRLLVL.

This clonotype was seen at least ten times. The chain couples TRBV5-1 to TRBJ2-3; 16 bases fit TRBD2. The CDR3 extends over 16 amino acids. The ends lost 4 bases at V and 4 bases at J; junction bases unmatched: 3. Germline CDR1 SGHRS, CDR2 YFSETQ. The CDR3 region has the DNA TGCGCCAGCAGCACCGGGACTAGCGGGGGGGCAGATACGCAGTATTTT. Protein product: CASSTGTSGGADTQYF.

The chain carries TRBV10-3 and TRBJ2-1; no firm D call. Looked up from germline, CDR1 is ENHRY and CDR2 is SYGVKD. Deletions cut 3 bases from V and 6 bases from J, with 6 bases between. The CDR3 contains 12 residues. CDR3 sequence (DNA): TGTGCCATCAGTGATACTGCCAATGAGCAGTTCTTC. Its protein product is CAISDTANEQFF.

The chain carries TRBV10-3 and TRBJ2-2; D not certain. Germline loops: CDR1 ENHRY, CDR2 SYGVKD. The V and J ends lost 5 bases and 4 bases respectively, with 5 bases between them. The length of the CDR3 is 12 residues. The CDR3 coding sequence is TGTGCCATCAGTTCAAGCACCGGGGAGCTGTTTTTT. Translation: CAISSSTGELFF.

Only a few counts were recorded for this clonotype. The genes are TRBV29-1 and TRBJ1-1; 8 bases match TRBD1. This CDR3 is built from 14 residues. V lost 3 bases and J lost 0; bases outside the gene matches: 3. Germline assignment: CDR1 SQVTM and CDR2 ANQGSEA. The CDR3 bases are TGCAGCGTTGAGGGGGACAGGATGAACACTGAAGCTTTCTTT. Amino acid sequence: CSVEGDRMNTEAFF.

J is TRBJ1-6 and V is TRBV5-1, with 8 bases lining up with TRBD1. The CDR3 is 15 amino acids. Germline CDR1 and CDR2: SGHRS and YFSETQ. Trimming at V came to 4 bases and at J to 9 bases, leaving 9 bases not matched to a gene. CDR3: CASSKTGEKGSPLHF. DNA of the CDR3: TGCGCCAGCAGCAAGACAGGGGAGAAAGGTTCACCCCTCCACTTT. The full variable domain, completed using reference TRBV5-1 and TRBJ1-6, is KAGVTQTPRYLIKTRGQQVTLSCSPISGHRSVSWYQQTPGQGLQFLFEYFSETQRNKGNFPGRFSGRQFSNSRSEMNVSTLELGDSALYLCASSKTGEKGSPLHFGNGTRLTVT.

This clonotype was seen only a few times. The V and J genes are TRBV3-1 and TRBJ2-4; D unclear. V was shortened by 1 base and J by 0 bases, with 13 bases between the two germline ends. The CDR3 is made up of 17 amino acids. Germline V gene lookup returns CDR1 LGHDT and CDR2 YNNKEL (reference sequence). CDR3 bases: TGTGCCAGCAGCCAAGGTGGGCAGTTCGTAGCCAAAAACATTCAGTACTTC. Protein: CASSQGGQFVAKNIQYF.

The chain couples TRBV5-6 to TRBJ2-7; 13 nucleotides agree with TRBD2. Unmatched junction bases numbered 9, after V lost 1 base and J lost 5 bases. CDR3 size: 17 residues. Germline V lookup: CDR1 SGHDT, CDR2 YYEEEE. The CDR3 nucleotides read TGTGCCAGCAGCTTGCTATCAGGACTAGCGGGAGAAAACGAGCAGTACTTC. Encoded protein: CASSLLSGLAGENEQYF.

This clonotype showed up just a few times. The rearrangement links TRBV6-4 to TRBJ2-1, with D possibly matching TRBD1 (7 bases). The germline V gene encodes CDR1 MRHNA and CDR2 SNTAGT. Between the trimmed V and J ends, which lost 3 bases and 8 bases, there was a span of 11 bases. This CDR3 contains 13 residues. Here the CDR3 DNA reads TGTGCCAGCAGTGAAGGAGGGGGCTATGAGCAGTTCTTC. Its protein is CASSEGGGYEQFF.

This sequence joins TRBV11-3 and TRBJ2-3, with 7 nucleotides matching TRBD2. V shed 5 bases, J shed 2 bases, and the junction held 7 bases outside the gene matches. The germline V gene encodes CDR1 SGHNT and CDR2 YENEEA. The CDR3 is 15 residues long. For the CDR3, the DNA is TGTGCCAGCAGCCCCCGAGCGGGAAACACAGATACGCAGTATTTT. Encoded protein: CASSPRAGNTDTQYF.

This clonotype was observed a few times. As DNA, the CDR3 is TGCGCCAGCAGCCAAGTATTTAGCGACGAGACCCAGTACTTC. This sequence encodes CASSQVFSDETQYF. The V gene is TRBV4-1, the J gene TRBJ2-5; TRBD2 might be the D (5 bases). Per the germline V gene, CDR1 is MGHRA and CDR2 is YSYEKL. Between the trimmed V and J ends, which lost 1 base and 5 bases, there was a span of 11 bases. The CDR3 covers 14 residues.

Here the CDR3 reads CSALLPRDREAGANVLTF. The CDR3 coding sequence is TGCAGTGCTCTCCTACCGAGGGACAGGGAAGCTGGGGCCAACGTCCTGACTTTC. J is TRBJ2-6 and V is TRBV20-1; 9 bases line up with TRBD1. Looked up from germline, CDR1 is DFQATT and CDR2 is SNEGSKA (reference sequence). This CDR3 has 18 residues. Germline trimming cut 5 bases from V and 2 bases from J; bases unmatched to any gene: 13.